This T cell receptor (beta chain) derives from a study of cytomegalovirus exposure and HLA in healthy donors (dated by TCRdb to about 2017). Background for the entire study: In an earlier analysis of 450 to 750 of the donors, approximately 300 Gb of sequence data and 120 million or so unique TCR beta sequences from roughly 200 million T cells were reported. An early release that covered 640 HLA-typed donors contained about 300 gigabases of sequencing data and tens of millions of unique TCR sequences. Of the approximately 370 genotyped donors, approximately 80% were placed in the genetic ancestry cluster associated with self-reported Caucasian donors. The study aimed to test whether cataloging public T cell receptors could reveal signatures of past pathogen exposure. Using immunosequencing, the study profiled T cell repertoires from fewer than 850 subjects and related those repertoires to cytomegalovirus serostatus. In addition to the first cohort of 666 subjects, a separate validation cohort of about 120 different subjects was used. The study combined high-throughput TCR immunosequencing, statistical association of individual TCRs with disease status, and machine learning to predict cytomegalovirus infection status. To study patterns of TCR occurrence, a later analysis re-analyzed previously published TCR beta repertoires from hundreds of donors and added high-resolution HLA genotyping. The later analysis used no new phenotypic data to find candidate immune exposures, relying instead on TCR beta sequences and their occurrence across donors. An earlier analysis of several hundred of the donors applied high-throughput TCR beta sequencing to assess whether each TCR beta V gene segment acted as functional or pseudogenic. Alongside the repertoire data, information on donor age, sex, ethnicity and CMV serostatus was compiled. A later genetic analysis used genome-wide SNP genotypes for 398 of the 666 donors, treating that subset as a discovery cohort. All discovery cohort repertoires had been generated using a single sequencing platform. HLA typing covered class I and class II loci at four-digit resolution. The number of donors typed differed by locus, with about 629-640 for A, B, C, DRB1 and DQB1, around 500 for DQA1, about 610 for DPA1, and approximately 470 for DPB1. Roughly 5 DR-DQ haplotypes were handled as single units for association and clustering because linkage in the cohort was strong. On average, over 200,000 unique TCR beta nucleotide sequences were sequenced per donor among about 400 genotyped donors of the cohort, with 15% to 20% of those sequences being non-productive. Study-wide conclusions, independent of this receptor: Correlated functional status among segregating V segments might reflect linkage disequilibrium, but an unknown experimental factor could not be ruled out. A later genetic analysis associated a missense DCLRE1C variant with V-gene and J-gene trimming of TCR beta chains, and an independent cohort replicated the association. According to the authors, the approach could potentially be generalized to other disease states and immunological phenotypes. A later analysis found that HLA-associated TCR beta chains were more clonally expanded and had lower generation probabilities than equally common non-associated chains. Because HLA typing was missing for some donors at each locus, association tests included only the typed subset. According to a later analysis, parvovirus B19, influenza, CMV and Epstein-Barr virus appeared linked to several top co-occurrence clusters. The earlier analysis of 587 of the donors excluded some 15 rarely observed V segments, including chromosome 9 orphons, because counts were too low. Cytomegalovirus status was reported to be diagnosed by the classifier with high specificity and sensitivity in both the original and validation cohorts. Most TCR sequences were observed very rarely across donors, whereas some public TCRs were present in many individuals. A cluster of highly shared sequence variants was judged likely to represent a technical artifact of the sequencing pipeline. Because the 87-base-pair reads could not distinguish some IMGT-functional V segments, including TRBV6-2 and TRBV6-3, those segments were excluded. The study listed 150 to 200 TCR beta chains as associated with cytomegalovirus. A further reported finding was that TCR beta sequences accurately predicted the HLA-A and HLA-B alleles for most subjects in the first cohort. When HLA alleles, especially DR and DQ, strongly co-occurred, TCR associations were difficult to assign to individual alleles. Immune exposure information for the cohort was limited to CMV serostatus. According to a later genetic analysis, donors in an Asian-associated ancestry cluster had fewer N-insertions in productive TCRs than the approximately 710-donor mean. An earlier analysis of 587 of the donors showed that most TCR beta V segments appeared in productive rearrangements either about 87% or about 30% of the time, which broadly matched IMGT annotations. In vitro tests confirmed that three of the cytomegalovirus-associated TCR beta chains recognize cytomegalovirus antigens. The cohort was sequenced for TCR beta chains only, and without alpha or paired-chain data the features that could be detected were limited. At a false discovery rate of 0.05, a later analysis linked 15,000 to 20,000 TCR beta sequences to specific HLA alleles. In a later analysis, the rate of TCR association differed among HLA loci, with DRB1 alleles having the most associated TCRs and HLA-C alleles having the fewest. A later analysis found that most CMV-associated TCR beta chains appeared HLA-restricted, with HLA associations seemingly driven largely by CMV exposure. Presence/absence analyses assumed roughly uniform sequencing depth across donors, an assumption that may not hold.

The cohort consisted of fewer than 700 healthy bone marrow donors. At the time of sampling, all cohort members were nominally healthy, though unrecorded immune exposures were likely present. The donor tested CMV seropositive, placing the donor among the roughly 270 seropositive members of the cohort. Every donor gave a peripheral blood sample, and the peripheral blood mononuclear cells from that sample were used for TCR beta sequencing. Genomic DNA was extracted from the blood cell samples with the Qiagen DNeasy Blood Extraction Kit. The library came from the immunoSEQ multiplex PCR assay. For the multiplex PCR, a mixture combining 60 forward primers for TCR Vbeta segments and 13 reverse primers for TCR Jbeta segments was used. A multiplex PCR assay on genomic DNA amplified the CDR3 region of rearranged TCR beta genes. On the Illumina HiSeq System, the amplified TCR beta libraries were sequenced as 87-base-pair reads. The authors' pipeline ran thus. Across the 600 to 700 repertoires, a later analysis counted 75 million to 90 million unique TCR beta chains, approximately 10 million of which were shared by at least two donors. A nearest-neighbor algorithm error-corrected the raw reads and collapsed the reads into unique sequences, merging closely related sequences to remove PCR and sequencing errors. To assign V, D and J gene segments, CDR3 sequences were aligned to IMGT reference sequences. For a sequence to be retained, at least a six-nucleotide match to both a V gene segment and a J gene segment was required. A rearrangement counted as productive if the CDR3 had no stop codons and remained in frame with V and J, and every other rearrangement counted as non-productive. CDR3 was defined according to IMGT convention as the region running from the second conserved V-encoded cysteine to the conserved J-encoded phenylalanine. In an earlier analysis of around 600 of the donors, sequences lacking an unambiguous match to a single V gene segment were excluded. In an earlier analysis of several hundred of the donors, V segments were called functional above 56.7% productive rearrangements and were called segregating when the between-donor standard deviation exceeded 5%. A statistical classification framework was built to diagnose cytomegalovirus status from the catalog of TCR beta chain sequences. In a later analysis, TCR nucleotide sequences were compared against IMGT/GENE-DB human TR gene sequences so that V and J genes could be assigned. Using the TCRdist pipeline, a later analysis assigned CDR3 sequences along with most-parsimonious VDJ recombination scenarios. In a later analysis, each TCR beta chain was defined by its CDR3 amino acid sequence together with its V-gene family, and reads without a unique V-gene family were excluded. To address suspected cross-contamination and a sequencing artifact, a later analysis removed over 500 highly shared, low-generation-probability nucleotide sequences. In a later analysis, a clonal expansion index for each public chain was calculated from normalized within-repertoire ranks of inferred template counts. In a later analysis, generation probabilities were computed with a VDJ recombination model fitted to out-of-frame rearrangements, and the resulting probabilities were checked against IGoR. Hypergeometric tests were used in a later analysis to score TCR-TCR, TCR-HLA and TCR-CMV co-occurrence, with a repertoire-size bias correction applied to the TCR pairs. To estimate false discovery rates, a later analysis permuted the HLA or CMV assignments 20 times. In a later analysis, co-occurring TCRs were grouped using DBSCAN, with TCRdist sequence similarity added in when clustering inside HLA-allele-positive subsets. Repertoires with fewer than 30,000 or more than 120,000 public chains, plus five repertoires with anomalous nucleotide sharing, were excluded from co-occurrence clustering. TCRdb took over this immuneACCESS table, retaining in-frame rearrangements with V and J assigned. Such tables are incomplete; in checked studies, under half of the missing clones stem from an unresolved V gene, and the remainder is unexplained. For V, J and clone size, that table is used; D and trimming come from the DNA. Counted in this sample were over 90,000 clones; roughly 74% of them appeared once. In total, the top ten clones hold over 12% of the sample.

Comment on this clone: What this receptor recognizes is not known. Base qualities are not provided; no much larger clone lies one nucleotide away.

From its cysteine to its phenylalanine, the CDR3 spans 14 amino acids. Only CDR3 DNA remains: 42 bases, in frame from the first base. V and J are truncated by 5 bases and 2 bases respectively, leaving an intervening sequence of 12 bases. Taken from the germline V gene, the CDR1 and CDR2 loops are MNHEY and SVGAGI. The sequenced sample was PBMCs. Recombination linked TRBV6-5 to TRBJ2-5; the D gene is perhaps TRBD1, on 6 matching bases. The receptor comes from a woman aged 70 to 79 in good health and CMV-seropositive. CDR3 loop: CASSQSTGQETQYF. In nucleotide form, the sequence is TGTGCCAGCAGTCAGTCGACAGGACAAGAGACCCAGTACTTC.